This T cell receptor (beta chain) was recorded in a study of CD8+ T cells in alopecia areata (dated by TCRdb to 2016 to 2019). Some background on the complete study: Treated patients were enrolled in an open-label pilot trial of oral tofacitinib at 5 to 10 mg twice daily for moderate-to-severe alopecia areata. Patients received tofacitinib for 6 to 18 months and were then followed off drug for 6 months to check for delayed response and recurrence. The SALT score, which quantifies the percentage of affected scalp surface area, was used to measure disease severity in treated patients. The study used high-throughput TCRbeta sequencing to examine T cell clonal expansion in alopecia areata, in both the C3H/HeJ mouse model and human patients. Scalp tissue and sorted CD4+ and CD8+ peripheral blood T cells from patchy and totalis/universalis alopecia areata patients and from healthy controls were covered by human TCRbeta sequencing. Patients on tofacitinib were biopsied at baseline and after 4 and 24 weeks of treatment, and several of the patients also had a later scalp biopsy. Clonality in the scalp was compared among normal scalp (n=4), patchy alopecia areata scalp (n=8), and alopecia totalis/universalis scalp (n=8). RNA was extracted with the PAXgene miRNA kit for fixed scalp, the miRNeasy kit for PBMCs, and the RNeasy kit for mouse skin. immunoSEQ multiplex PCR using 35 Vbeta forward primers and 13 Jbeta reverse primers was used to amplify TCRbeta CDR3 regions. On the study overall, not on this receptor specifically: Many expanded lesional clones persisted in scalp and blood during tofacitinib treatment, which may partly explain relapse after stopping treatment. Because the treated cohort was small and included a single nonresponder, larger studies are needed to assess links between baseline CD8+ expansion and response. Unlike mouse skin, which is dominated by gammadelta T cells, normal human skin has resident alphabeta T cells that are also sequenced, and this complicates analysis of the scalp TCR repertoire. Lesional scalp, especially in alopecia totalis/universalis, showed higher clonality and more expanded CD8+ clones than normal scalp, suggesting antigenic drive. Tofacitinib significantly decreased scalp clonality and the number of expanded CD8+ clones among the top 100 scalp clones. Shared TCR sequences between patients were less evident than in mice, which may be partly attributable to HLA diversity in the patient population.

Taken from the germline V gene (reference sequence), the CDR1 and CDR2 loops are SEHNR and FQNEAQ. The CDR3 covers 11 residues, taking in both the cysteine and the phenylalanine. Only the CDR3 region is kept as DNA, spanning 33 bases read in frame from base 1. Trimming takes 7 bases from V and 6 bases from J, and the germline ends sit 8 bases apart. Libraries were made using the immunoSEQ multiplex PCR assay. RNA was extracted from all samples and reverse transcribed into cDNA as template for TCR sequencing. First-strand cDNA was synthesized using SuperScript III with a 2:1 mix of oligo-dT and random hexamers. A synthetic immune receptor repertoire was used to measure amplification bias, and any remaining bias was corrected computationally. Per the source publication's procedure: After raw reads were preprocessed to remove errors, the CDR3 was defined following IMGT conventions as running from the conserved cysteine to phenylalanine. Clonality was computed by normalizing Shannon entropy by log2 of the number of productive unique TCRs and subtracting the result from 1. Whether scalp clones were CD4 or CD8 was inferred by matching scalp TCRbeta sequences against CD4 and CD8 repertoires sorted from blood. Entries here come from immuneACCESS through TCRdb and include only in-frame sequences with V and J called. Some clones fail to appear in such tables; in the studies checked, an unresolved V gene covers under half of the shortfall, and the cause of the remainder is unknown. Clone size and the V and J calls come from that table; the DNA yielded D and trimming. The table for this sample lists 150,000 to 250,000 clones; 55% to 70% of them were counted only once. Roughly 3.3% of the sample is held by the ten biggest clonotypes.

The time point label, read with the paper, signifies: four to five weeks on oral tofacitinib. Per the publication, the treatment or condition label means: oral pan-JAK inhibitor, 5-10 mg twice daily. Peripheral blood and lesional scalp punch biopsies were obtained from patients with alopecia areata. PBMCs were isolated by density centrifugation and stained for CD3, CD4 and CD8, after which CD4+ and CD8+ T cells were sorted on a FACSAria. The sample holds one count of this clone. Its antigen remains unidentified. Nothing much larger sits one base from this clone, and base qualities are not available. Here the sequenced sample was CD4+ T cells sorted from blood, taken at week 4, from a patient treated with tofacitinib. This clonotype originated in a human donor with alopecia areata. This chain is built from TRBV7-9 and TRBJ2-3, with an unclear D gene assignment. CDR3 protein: CASTPQDTQYF. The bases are TGTGCCAGCACCCCTCAGGATACGCAGTATTTT.